This T cell receptor (beta chain) was obtained from a study of cytomegalovirus exposure and HLA in healthy donors. Study overall: About 85 million unique TCRs from HLA-typed donors were held in an early release of data.

Primers: 60 Vbeta forward and 13 Jbeta reverse. Clones were sequenced by immunoSEQ multiplex PCR, and TCRdb holds only the in-frame ones, with some missing. There are 150,000 to 200,000 clones in the sample; about 80% occur only once, and about 7% lies in the top ten. A word on this clone: Its cognate antigen is unknown.

Study observations and caveats: Associated with cytomegalovirus, according to the listing, were 150 to 200 TCR beta chains.

The sequencing input was PBMCs. This TCR was sampled from a man younger than 40 in good health and CMV-seropositive.

The CDR3 DNA reads as TGTGCCAGCGGCTATAGCGGGGGGTCCGACCAAGAGACCCAGTACTTC. Translating gives CASGYSGGSDQETQYF. This chain connects TRBV9 to TRBJ2-5; 10 nucleotides align to TRBD2. V dropped 7 bases and J dropped 0; count of bases not matched to a gene: 9. The length of the CDR3 is 16 residues. Germline loops: CDR1 SGDLS, CDR2 YYNGEE.